The 18 T cell receptor beta chains below come from one sample, sequenced in a study of control samples from healthy donors and cancer patients. Libraries were prepared by immunoSEQ multiplex PCR; TCRdb keeps only in-frame clonotypes and omits some of them. The sample holds roughly 93,000 clones; 85% to 90% are singletons and the top ten take less than 10%. Sequences were obtained from PBMCs. Every receptor here comes from a woman in her 50s with colorectal cancer.

The rearrangement uses TRBV6-1 and TRBJ1-3; weak D call: TRBD1 (5 bases). Trimming removed 2 bases from V and 0 bases from J, with 14 bases in between. Germline V gene data show CDR1 as MNHNS and CDR2 as SASEGT. The CDR3 extends over 17 amino acids. The chain's CDR3 is CASSERAGRFSGNTIYF. The CDR3 DNA reads TGTGCCAGCAGTGAAAGGGCAGGGAGATTCTCTGGAAACACCATATATTTT.

The chain joins TRBV2 to TRBJ2-3; D gene unclear. The germline V gene has CDR1 SNHLY and CDR2 FYNNEI. V gave up 4 bases and J gave up 2 bases, with 7 bases separating them. This CDR3 is 13 amino acids long. CDR3 sequence (DNA): TGTGCCAGCAGTGTGGGGTTCACAGATACGCAGTATTTT. It translates to CASSVGFTDTQYF.

The chain combines TRBV6-5 with TRBJ2-5; D tentatively fits TRBD1 or TRBD2 (7 bases each). The V end lost 4 bases, the J end lost 4 bases, and 16 bases lay between the germline ends. The germline CDR1 and CDR2 sequences are MNHEY and SVGAGI. CDR3 size: 15 residues. The CDR3 is CASSSTTGRGETQYF. The CDR3 bases are TGTGCCAGCAGTTCGACGACAGGGAGGGGAGAGACCCAGTACTTC.

The gene calls are TRBV6-5 and TRBJ2-3, with 8 bases lining up with TRBD2. The junction had 7 bases not matched to a gene; V was cut back by 7 bases and J by 4 bases. The CDR3 totals 14 residues. Per germline, CDR1 MNHEY and CDR2 SVGAGI. The CDR3 loop is CASTLMGLADTQYF. The DNA for the CDR3 is TGTGCCAGCACCCTAATGGGACTAGCAGATACGCAGTATTTT.

The chain recombines TRBV30 with TRBJ1-6; D is possibly TRBD1 (5 bases). CDR1 and CDR2 from the germline V gene are GTSNPN and SVGIG (reference sequence). The CDR3 runs to 13 residues. V was trimmed by 4 bases and J by 9 bases, leaving 13 bases between them. The CDR3 nucleotides are TGTGCCTGGAAGGAGCCAGGGAGTTCACCCCTCCACTTT. Its protein product is CAWKEPGSSPLHF.

This rearrangement joins TRBV6-1 to TRBJ1-6; D ambiguous. V lost 1 base and J 0 bases, leaving 10 bases between the germline ends. This CDR3 comprises 17 residues. Germline V gene sequence: CDR1 MNHNS, CDR2 SASEGT. CDR3 loop: CASSEGHLSSYNSPLHF. The CDR3 coding sequence is TGTGCCAGCAGTGAAGGACACCTTAGCTCCTATAATTCACCCCTCCACTTT.

The V and J genes are TRBV5-4 and TRBJ2-1; D may correspond to TRBD1 or TRBD2 (5 bases each). Per germline, CDR1 SGHNT and CDR2 YYREEE (reference sequence). The CDR3 runs 13 residues. Deletions cut 4 bases from V and 7 bases from J, with 12 bases between. The CDR3 coding sequence is TGTGCCAGCAGCCGCAGTGGGGGTAATGAGCAGTTCTTC. Its protein product is CASSRSGGNEQFF.

This chain connects TRBV2 to TRBJ1-5; 10 bases map to TRBD1. Germline loops: CDR1 SNHLY, CDR2 FYNNEI. There are 14 residues in the CDR3. V was pared by 8 bases and J by 7 bases, with 8 bases of the junction left unmatched. CDR3 protein: CASSGQGSLQPQHF. The CDR3, as DNA: TGTGCCAGCTCGGGACAGGGGTCTCTGCAGCCCCAGCATTTT.

The V and J genes are TRBV2 and TRBJ2-1, with D tentatively TRBD2 (6 bases). The CDR3 spans 14 residues. Germline V CDR1 and CDR2: SNHLY, FYNNEI. Trimming took 1 base from V and 7 from J, leaving 11 bases between them. CDR3 in DNA: TGTGCCAGCAGTGAAGACGGAGGGTGGAATGAGCAGTTCTTC. Its translation: CASSEDGGWNEQFF. Using reference TRBV2 and TRBJ2-1 for the parts outside the CDR3, the full variable domain is EPEVTQTPSHQVTQMGQEVILRCVPISNHLYFYWYRQILGQKVEFLVSFYNNEISEKSEIFDDQFSVERPDGSNFTLKIRSTKLEDSAMYFCASSEDGGWNEQFFGPGTRLTVL.

This clone was found once. The V and J genes are TRBV3-1 (or the pseudogene TRBV3-2) and TRBJ1-4; 11 nucleotides agree with TRBD1. This CDR3 has 15 residues. Germline V gives CDR1 LGHDT, CDR2 YNNKEL (reference sequence). With V trimmed by 5 bases and J by 8 bases, 7 bases remained unmatched. Here the CDR3 DNA reads TGTGCCAGCAGCTCCGGACAGGGGGCGCGGGAAAAACTGTTTTTT. This encodes CASSSGQGAREKLFF.

The genes are TRBV5-1 and TRBJ2-5; D might be TRBD2 (6 bases). This CDR3 region has 14 residues. V was trimmed by 2 bases and J by 0 bases, leaving 8 bases between them. Germline CDR1 is SGHRS and CDR2 is YFSETQ. DNA of the CDR3: TGCGCCAGCAGCTTTGCGGGGTACCAAGAGACCCAGTACTTC. Residues: CASSFAGYQETQYF.

This clone was counted a few times. The V call is TRBV12-3 or TRBV12-4, the J call TRBJ2-2; D is unclear. The CDR3 is 13 amino acids. Trimming stripped 3 bases from V and 7 bases from J, with 9 bases between. CDR3 coding DNA: TGTGCCAGCAGTTTTGGGGTCGACGGGGAGCTGTTTTTT. Translated, it gives CASSFGVDGELFF.

The chain combines TRBV7-9 with TRBJ1-3; TRBD1 might be the D (5 bases). The CDR3 is 15 residues long. Trimming cost V 4 bases and J 2 bases, with 12 bases left between them. CDR1 and CDR2 from the germline V gene are SEHNR and FQNEAQ (reference sequence). The CDR3 coding sequence is TGTGCCAGCAGCTCCATGGGGGGAACTGGAAACACCATATATTTT. It specifies CASSSMGGTGNTIYF.

This chain uses TRBV5-1 with TRBJ1-2, with no clear D. The germline V and J ends were trimmed by 1 base and 8 bases, with 15 bases remaining between them. CDR3 length: 14 residues. Germline loops: CDR1 SGHRS, CDR2 YFSETQ. The CDR3 DNA is TGCGCCAGCAGCTTGTTGTCTTCTGACGGGGGCTACACCTTC. Protein: CASSLLSSDGGYTF.

The chain joins TRBV28 to TRBJ2-2; 8 nucleotides align to TRBD1. Germline V gene lookup returns CDR1 MDHEN and CDR2 SYDVKM. CDR3 length equals 22 residues. Losses at the gene ends were 3 bases for V and 0 bases for J; bases not matched to a gene: 21. The CDR3 loop reads CASSFTSPDGVKQGANTGELFF. CDR3 DNA: TGTGCCAGCAGTTTTACGTCCCCCGACGGGGTTAAACAGGGGGCGAACACCGGGGAGCTGTTTTTT.

The chain is built from TRBV19 and TRBJ1-5; 8 positions agree with TRBD1. Germline-derived CDR1 and CDR2 are LNHDA and SQIVND (reference sequence). The trim removed 0 bases at V and 9 bases at J, leaving 10 bases unmatched. The CDR3 runs to 16 residues. The CDR3 is CASSIDLGTGSGPQHF. The DNA for the CDR3 is TGTGCCAGTAGTATAGATCTAGGGACAGGCTCTGGGCCCCAGCATTTT.

The chain uses TRBV9 and TRBJ2-1; 9 bases line up with TRBD2. V trimming: 2 bases; J trimming: 9 bases; junction bases outside the gene matches: 15. This CDR3 is 17 amino acids long. In germline, CDR1 is SGDLS, CDR2 YYNGEE. CDR3 nucleotides: TGTGCCAGCAGCGTTTCTTTAGCGGGGGCCCTCCCCCCTGAGCAGTTCTTC. Encoded protein: CASSVSLAGALPPEQFF.

The rearrangement joins TRBV6-2 or TRBV6-3 to TRBJ1-1; D gene uncertain. Germline CDR1 and CDR2: MNHEY and SVGEGT. V lost 5 bases to trimming and J lost 3 bases, with 13 bases between them. This CDR3 spans 14 amino acids. DNA for the CDR3: TGTGCCAGCAGTCGGCCAGTTACCGACACTGAAGCTTTCTTT. This gives the protein CASSRPVTDTEAFF.